These 31 T cell receptor beta chains were sequenced from one sample in a study of vaccination and CD4 T cells after COVID-19. Antigen specificity for these receptors is unknown. Treatment here: roughly 11-day PBMC culture with coronavirus spike peptide pools or control peptides (ViraFEST assay). With the Oncomine TCR Beta short-read assay, DNA from cultured CD4+ T cells was sequenced. MiXCR, run by TCRdb on the PCR reads, gives a single entry per CDR3 protein. The sample holds almost 20,000 distinct CDR3 sequences, around 80% seen once. The sample here was CD4+ T cells from blood, cultured in vitro, taken after SARS-CoV-2 vaccination. These TCRs come from a human donor who received a COVID-19 vaccine.

The CDR3 bases are TGTGCCACCAGTGATGCCACCCCCGACAGCACAGATACGCAGTATTTT. As protein: CATSDATPDSTDTQYF. This chain connects TRBV24-1 to TRBJ2-3; no reliable D call. Trimming took off 3 bases at V and 0 bases at J, with 12 bases between the two ends. This CDR3 is built from 16 residues. The germline CDR1 and CDR2 sequences are KGHDR and SFDVKD.

This clonotype was found a few times. The chain is built from TRBV6-1 and TRBJ2-3; 8 bases match TRBD2. Germline assignment: CDR1 MNHNS and CDR2 SASEGT. The ends lost 10 bases at V and 3 bases at J; junction bases unmatched: 9. This CDR3 contains 14 residues. The CDR3 sequence: CATTRGAETDTQYF. The CDR3, as DNA: TGTGCCACAACGCGGGGGGCCGAGACAGATACGCAGTATTTT.

The V gene is TRBV5-1, the J gene TRBJ2-7; D is perhaps TRBD1 (5 bases). Germline CDR1 SGHRS, CDR2 YFSETQ. Trimming removed 4 bases from V and 2 bases from J, with 13 bases in between. CDR3 size: 14 residues. The DNA for the CDR3 is TGCGCCAGCAGCCCCCAGGGATTGACCTACGAGCAGTACTTC. Translation: CASSPQGLTYEQYF.

The chain employs TRBV7-8 and TRBJ2-5; D not resolved. This CDR3 has 14 residues. Germline-derived CDR1 and CDR2 are SGHVS and FQNEAQ. The V end was cut by 3 bases, the J end by 4 bases, with 12 bases between. The CDR3 coding sequence is TGTGCCAGCAGCTTTAGGGTGTTCGGAGAGACCCAGTACTTC. This sequence encodes CASSFRVFGETQYF.

This clonotype showed up just once. The V gene is TRBV20-1, the J gene TRBJ2-5, with TRBD1 matching over 12 bases. The CDR3 spans 14 residues. V shed 6 bases and J 5 bases; nucleotides not matched to a gene: 7. Germline CDR1 and CDR2: DFQATT and SNEGSKA (reference sequence). The CDR3 DNA reads TGCAGTGCCAGGGGACAGGGGGCGGTGGAGACCCAGTACTTC. The encoded protein is CSARGQGAVETQYF.

In DNA, the CDR3 is TGTGCCACCAGAGTGACTAGCGGGGGGGCAGATACGCAGTATTTT. It specifies CATRVTSGGADTQYF. The chain has TRBV24-1 and TRBJ2-3; TRBD2 agrees at 14 bases. Germline V gives CDR1 KGHDR, CDR2 SFDVKD. Unmatched junction bases numbered 3, after V lost 7 bases and J lost 4 bases. The CDR3 length is 15 residues.

In its sample, this clonotype was seen a few times. The rearrangement links TRBV30 to TRBJ1-6, with D perhaps TRBD1 (5 bases). The CDR3 consists of 13 residues. The germline V gene encodes CDR1 GTSNPN and CDR2 SVGIG (reference sequence). V was pared by 0 bases and J by 8 bases, with 8 bases between. CDR3 nucleotides: TGTGCCTGGAGTGTAGGGGTTTATTCACCCCTCCACTTT. The encoded protein is CAWSVGVYSPLHF.

The chain has TRBV7-9 and TRBJ2-1, with 8 bases aligning to TRBD2. The CDR3 sequence is 15 residues long. J lost 0 bases, V lost 7 bases, and 5 bases had no gene match. Germline CDR1 is SEHNR and CDR2 is FQNEAQ (reference sequence). CDR3 amino acids: CASTSGTSSYNEQFF. CDR3 bases: TGTGCCAGCACCTCGGGGACTAGCTCCTACAATGAGCAGTTCTTC.

J is TRBJ2-3 and V is TRBV20-1; 11 bases match TRBD2. In germline, CDR1 is DFQATT, CDR2 SNEGSKA (reference sequence). The V gene end was trimmed by 6 bases and the J gene end by 3 bases; junction bases not matched to a gene: 2. The length of the CDR3 is 13 residues. The DNA of the CDR3 is TGCAGTGCCCGACTAGCGGGAACAGATACGCAGTATTTT. It codes for CSARLAGTDTQYF.

The chain links TRBV24-1 to TRBJ1-2, with D uncertain. CDR3 length equals 16 residues. Germline CDR1 KGHDR, CDR2 SFDVKD. Trimming took 2 bases from V and 4 from J, leaving 16 bases between them. CDR3: CATSDSGATAIYGYTF. In DNA, the CDR3 is TGTGCCACCAGTGATTCCGGCGCCACAGCAATCTATGGCTACACCTTC.

This sequence joins TRBV10-3 and TRBJ2-7, with 12 bases matching TRBD2. The trim removed 11 bases at V and 7 bases at J, leaving 12 bases unmatched. Per the germline V gene, CDR1 is ENHRY and CDR2 is SYGVKD. The CDR3 totals 14 residues. CDR3 residues: CASRLPSGGGEQYF. In nucleotides, the CDR3 is TGTGCCTCCCGCCTGCCTAGCGGGGGGGGTGAGCAGTACTTC.

CDR3 protein: CASSYSSRATGTQYF. CDR3 DNA sequence: TGTGCCAGCAGTTACTCGAGCCGGGCCACAGGCACGCAGTATTTT. This chain connects TRBV6-2 or TRBV6-3 to TRBJ2-3; weak D call: TRBD1 (5 bases). Per germline, CDR1 MNHEY and CDR2 SVGEGT. This CDR3 is 15 amino acids long. Trimming took 0 bases from V and 9 from J, leaving 16 bases between them.

The chain recombines TRBV30 with TRBJ1-1; D ambiguous. Trimming shortened V by 8 bases and J by 0 bases, and 10 bases separated the two germline ends. The CDR3 runs to 12 residues. Per germline, CDR1 GTSNPN and CDR2 SVGIG (reference sequence). The CDR3 DNA sequence: TGTGCCACCCCGGGGATGAACACTGAAGCTTTCTTT. Its protein product is CATPGMNTEAFF.

The rearrangement uses TRBV15 and TRBJ1-2; tentative D call: TRBD1 (6 bases). The germline CDR1 and CDR2 sequences are LNHNV and YYDKDF (reference sequence). Trimming shortened V by 4 bases and J by 5 bases, and 11 bases separated the two germline ends. CDR3 length: 13 residues. CDR3 protein: CATSKRTAYGYTF. For the CDR3, the DNA is TGTGCCACCAGCAAACGGACAGCTTATGGCTACACCTTC.

This chain uses TRBV27 with TRBJ2-3; TRBD1 is a possible D gene (5 bases). This CDR3 is 14 amino acids long. Germline V gene data show CDR1 as MNHEY and CDR2 as SMNVEV (reference sequence). V was pared by 6 bases and J by 2 bases, with 12 bases between. The CDR3 protein is CASRETDFTDTQYF. The CDR3 DNA reads TGTGCCAGCAGGGAGACAGATTTCACAGATACGCAGTATTTT.

This clonotype has only one observation. The chain is built from TRBV11-3 and TRBJ2-2; D remains unclear. Germline V gene lookup returns CDR1 SGHNT and CDR2 YENEEA. Trimming stripped 5 bases from V and 7 bases from J, with 17 bases between. The CDR3 consists of 15 residues. CDR3 amino acids: CASSKVQKTGGELFF. The CDR3 DNA reads as TGTGCCAGCAGCAAAGTTCAGAAGACCGGCGGGGAGCTGTTTTTT.

This chain joins TRBV2 and TRBJ2-7; 13 bases align to TRBD2. Germline-derived CDR1 and CDR2 are SNHLY and FYNNEI. The CDR3 is made up of 16 amino acids. Trimming removed 1 base from V and 2 bases from J; junction bases left unmatched: 2. This CDR3 is CASSEGGLAGTYEQYF. In DNA form, the CDR3 reads TGTGCCAGCAGTGAAGGGGGACTAGCGGGGACCTACGAGCAGTACTTC. The variable domain in full, with the rest retrieved from reference TRBV2 and TRBJ2-7, is EPEVTQTPSHQVTQMGQEVILRCVPISNHLYFYWYRQILGQKVEFLVSFYNNEISEKSEIFDDQFSVERPDGSNFTLKIRSTKLEDSAMYFCASSEGGLAGTYEQYFGPGTRLTVT.

This chain joins TRBV10-3 and TRBJ2-7, with 8 bases that match TRBD1. The J segment lost 6 bases and the V segment lost 6 bases, leaving 4 bases of the junction unmatched. The CDR3 spans 12 residues. Germline CDR1 reads ENHRY; CDR2 reads SYGVKD. CDR3 sequence reads: CAIRDTGGEQYF. The CDR3 nucleotides are TGTGCCATCAGAGATACAGGGGGCGAGCAGTACTTC.

CDR3 sequence reads: CATSRDLQVPSNQPQHF. In DNA form, the CDR3 reads TGTGCCACCAGCAGAGATTTACAGGTGCCTAGCAATCAGCCCCAGCATTTT. The chain has TRBV15 and TRBJ1-5; possible D gene TRBD1, 5 bases. V dropped 0 bases and J dropped 0 bases, with 12 bases sitting between them. The CDR3 runs 17 residues. The germline CDR1 and CDR2 sequences are LNHNV and YYDKDF (reference sequence).

The V gene is TRBV20-1, the J gene TRBJ1-2; weak D call: TRBD1 (5 bases). CDR1 is DFQATT, CDR2 SNEGSKA, per germline (reference sequence). V was shortened by 0 bases and J by 10 bases, with 9 bases between the two germline ends. The CDR3 loop spans 11 amino acids. CDR3 protein: CSAREGRVYTF. In DNA, the CDR3 is TGCAGTGCTAGAGAGGGCAGGGTCTACACCTTC.

The rearrangement links TRBV24-1 to TRBJ1-1; D remains ambiguous. Per germline, CDR1 KGHDR and CDR2 SFDVKD. The CDR3 runs 13 residues. V dropped 2 bases and J dropped 3 bases, with 6 bases sitting between them. CDR3 amino acids: CATSDSGDTEAFF. The CDR3 DNA reads as TGTGCCACCAGTGATTCTGGTGACACTGAAGCTTTCTTT.

V gene TRBV20-1 combines with J gene TRBJ1-4; no firm D call. V dropped 0 bases and J dropped 5 bases, with 7 bases sitting between them. The CDR3 covers 13 residues. Germline V lookup: CDR1 DFQATT, CDR2 SNEGSKA (reference sequence). The CDR3 sequence: CSAREPGNEKLFF. Written as DNA, the CDR3 is TGCAGTGCTAGAGAGCCAGGCAATGAAAAACTGTTTTTT.

This clonotype was seen more than once but under ten times. The rearrangement links TRBV12-3 or TRBV12-4 to TRBJ1-1; D perhaps matches TRBD1 (6 bases). The CDR3 loop spans 14 amino acids. The ends were cut back, 8 bases at V and 11 bases at J, with 24 bases in the middle. CDR3: CASGSQGRGLEAFF. The DNA for the CDR3 is TGTGCCAGCGGATCACAGGGTCGTGGGTTAGAGGCTTTCTTT.

This chain links TRBV7-6 with TRBJ2-7, with D perhaps matching TRBD2 (6 bases). The V end lost 5 bases, the J end lost 2 bases, and 19 bases lay between the germline ends. Germline CDR1 is SGHVS and CDR2 is FNYEAQ. The CDR3 has 16 residues. CDR3 amino acids: CASSPSFGGAAYEQYF. CDR3 DNA sequence: TGTGCCAGCAGCCCCAGTTTCGGCGGGGCCGCCTACGAGCAGTACTTC.

This rearrangement joins TRBV30 to TRBJ2-3, with no clear D. Germline values: CDR1 GTSNPN, CDR2 SVGIG (reference sequence). The V and J ends lost 4 bases and 0 bases respectively, with 5 bases between them. The CDR3 contains 12 residues. The CDR3 protein is CAWMGSTDTQYF. CDR3 bases: TGTGCCTGGATGGGGAGCACAGATACGCAGTATTTT.

The chain uses TRBV7-8 and TRBJ1-3; 7 bases are shared with TRBD1. The CDR3 has 13 amino acids. From germline, CDR1 is SGHVS and CDR2 FQNEAQ. J lost 4 bases, V lost 5 bases, and 2 bases had no gene match. The DNA for the CDR3 is TGTGCCAGCAGCCCGACAGGGGGAAACACCATATATTTT. Residues: CASSPTGGNTIYF.

The rearrangement links TRBV20-1 to TRBJ2-5; D is ambiguous. Germline V gene sequence: CDR1 DFQATT, CDR2 SNEGSKA (reference sequence). V was cut by 6 bases and J by 4 bases, with 12 bases left in between. CDR3 length: 12 residues. The CDR3 reads CSAMDLGETQYF. The CDR3 DNA reads TGCAGTGCAATGGACCTCGGAGAGACCCAGTACTTC.

This clonotype was picked up one time. The V call is TRBV21-1, the J call TRBJ2-7; TRBD1, the table's D call, lacks a check against the DNA. TRBV21-1 corresponds to a pseudogene. This CDR3 region has 17 residues. In DNA form, the CDR3 reads TGTGCCAGCAGCAAAAATCTACCGGGGCCTTTCCCCTACGAGCAGTACTTC. Protein product: CASSKNLPGPFPYEQYF.

In its sample, this clonotype was seen once. The J gene is TRBJ2-3, the V gene TRBV7-8; 9 bases are a match to TRBD2. The V segment lost 5 bases and the J segment 5 bases; nucleotides outside the gene matches: 14. Looked up from germline, CDR1 is SGHVS and CDR2 is FQNEAQ. CDR3 size: 17 residues. The CDR3 nucleotides read TGTGCCAGCAGCGGCCGCGGGGGGGGGCCTAAGGAAGATACGCAGTATTTT. It is translated as CASSGRGGGPKEDTQYF.

CDR3 nucleotide sequence: TGTGCCTGGAGAGGTGGAGAGACCCAGTACTTC. As protein: CAWRGGETQYF. V usage is TRBV30 and J usage is TRBJ2-5; D is uncertain. V was trimmed by 3 bases and J by 4 bases, leaving 6 bases between them. CDR3 length: 11 amino acids. CDR1 and CDR2 from the germline V gene are GTSNPN and SVGIG (reference sequence).

The genes are TRBV4-2 and TRBJ2-5; 7 nucleotides match TRBD2. CDR1 LGHNA and CDR2 YNFKEQ come from the germline V gene. V lost 1 base and J lost 4; bases outside the gene matches: 15. This CDR3 region has 18 residues. The CDR3 sequence is CASSQGLGRRGILETQYF. The CDR3 region has the DNA TGTGCCAGCAGCCAAGGACTGGGAAGGCGGGGGATCTTAGAGACCCAGTACTTC.